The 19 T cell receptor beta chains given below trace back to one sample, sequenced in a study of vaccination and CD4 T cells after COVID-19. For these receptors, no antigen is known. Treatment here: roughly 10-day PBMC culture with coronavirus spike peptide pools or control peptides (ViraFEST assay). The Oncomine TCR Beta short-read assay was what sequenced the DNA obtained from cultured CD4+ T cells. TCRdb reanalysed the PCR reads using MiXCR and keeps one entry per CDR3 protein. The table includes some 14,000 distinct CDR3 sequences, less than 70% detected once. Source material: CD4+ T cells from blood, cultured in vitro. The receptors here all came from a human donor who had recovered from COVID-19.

CDR3 DNA: TGTGCCAGCAGCCAAACCGAAATTCGCGGCTACACCTTC. This translates into CASSQTEIRGYTF. The chain has TRBV3-1 and TRBJ1-2; D is undetermined. The CDR3 totals 13 residues. V lost 2 bases, J lost 8 bases, and 12 bases lay in between. The germline V gene has CDR1 LGHDT and CDR2 YNNKEL (reference sequence).

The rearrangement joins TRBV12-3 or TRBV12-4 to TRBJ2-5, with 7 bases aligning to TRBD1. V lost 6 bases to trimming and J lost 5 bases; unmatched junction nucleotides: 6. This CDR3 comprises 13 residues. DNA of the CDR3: TGTGCCAGCAGCCCACAGGGGATGGAGACCCAGTACTTC. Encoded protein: CASSPQGMETQYF.

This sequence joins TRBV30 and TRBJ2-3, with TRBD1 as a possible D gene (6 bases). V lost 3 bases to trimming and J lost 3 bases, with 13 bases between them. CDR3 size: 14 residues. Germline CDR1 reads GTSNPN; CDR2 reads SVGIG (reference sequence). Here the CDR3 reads CAWRQGLGTDTQYF. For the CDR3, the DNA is TGTGCCTGGAGACAGGGTTTGGGGACAGATACGCAGTATTTT.

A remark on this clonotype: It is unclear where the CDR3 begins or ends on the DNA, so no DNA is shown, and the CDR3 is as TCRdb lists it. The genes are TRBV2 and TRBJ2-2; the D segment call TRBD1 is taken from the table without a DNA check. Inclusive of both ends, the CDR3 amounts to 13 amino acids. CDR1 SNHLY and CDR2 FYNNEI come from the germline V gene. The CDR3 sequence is CAISGPDTGELFF.

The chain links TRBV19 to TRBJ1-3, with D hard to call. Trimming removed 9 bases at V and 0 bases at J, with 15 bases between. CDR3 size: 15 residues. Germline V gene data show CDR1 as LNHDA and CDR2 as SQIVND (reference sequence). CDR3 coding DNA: TGTGCCAGCAGGTACGGGAGCCTCTCTGGAAACACCATATATTTT. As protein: CASRYGSLSGNTIYF.

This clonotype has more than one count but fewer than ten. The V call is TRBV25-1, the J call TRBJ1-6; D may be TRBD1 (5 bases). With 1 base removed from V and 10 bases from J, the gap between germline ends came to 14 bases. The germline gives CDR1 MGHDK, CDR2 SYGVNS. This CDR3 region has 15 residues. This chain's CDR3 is CASSESHGGRSPLHF. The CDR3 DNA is TGTGCCAGCAGTGAATCCCACGGGGGGAGGTCACCCCTCCACTTT.

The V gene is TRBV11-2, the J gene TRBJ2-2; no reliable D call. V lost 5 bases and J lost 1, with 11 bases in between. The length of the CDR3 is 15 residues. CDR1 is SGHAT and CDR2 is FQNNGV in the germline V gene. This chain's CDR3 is CASSLGQMNTGELFF. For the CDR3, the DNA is TGTGCCAGCAGCCTCGGGCAGATGAACACCGGGGAGCTGTTTTTT.

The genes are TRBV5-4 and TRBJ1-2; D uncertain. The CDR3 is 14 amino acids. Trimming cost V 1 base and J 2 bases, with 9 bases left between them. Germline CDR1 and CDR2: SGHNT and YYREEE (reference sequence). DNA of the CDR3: TGTGCCAGCAGCTTGTTGGTAGGGAACTATGGCTACACCTTC. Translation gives CASSLLVGNYGYTF. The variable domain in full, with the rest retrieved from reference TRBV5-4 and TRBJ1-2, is ETGVTQSPTHLIKTRGQQVTLRCSSQSGHNTVSWYQQALGQGPQFIFQYYREEENGRGNFPPRFSGLQFPNYSSELNVNALELDDSALYLCASSLLVGNYGYTFGSGTRLTVV.

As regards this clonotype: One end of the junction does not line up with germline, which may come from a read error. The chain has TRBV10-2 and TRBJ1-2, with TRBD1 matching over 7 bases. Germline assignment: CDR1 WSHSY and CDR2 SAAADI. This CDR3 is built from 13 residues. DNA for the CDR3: TGTGCCAGCAGGATCCAGGGGGTTACGGGCTACACCTTC. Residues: CASRIQGVTGYTF.

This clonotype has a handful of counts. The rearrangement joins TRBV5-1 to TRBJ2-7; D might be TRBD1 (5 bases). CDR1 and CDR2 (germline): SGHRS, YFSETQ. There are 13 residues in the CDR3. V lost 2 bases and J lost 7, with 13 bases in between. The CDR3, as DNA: TGCGCCAGCAGCTTACAGGTGATGGATGAGCAGTACTTC. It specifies CASSLQVMDEQYF.

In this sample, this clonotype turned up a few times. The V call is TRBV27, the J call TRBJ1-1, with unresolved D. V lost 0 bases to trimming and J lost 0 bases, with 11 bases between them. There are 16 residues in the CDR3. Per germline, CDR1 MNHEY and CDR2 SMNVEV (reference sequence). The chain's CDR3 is CASSLSLSWVNTEAFF. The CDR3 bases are TGTGCCAGCAGTTTATCGCTGAGTTGGGTGAACACTGAAGCTTTCTTT.

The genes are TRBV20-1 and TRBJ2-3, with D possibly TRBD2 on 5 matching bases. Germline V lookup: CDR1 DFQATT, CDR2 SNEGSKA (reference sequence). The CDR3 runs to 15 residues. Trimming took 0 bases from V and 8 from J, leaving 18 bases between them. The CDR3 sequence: CSARDYKRPRGTQYF. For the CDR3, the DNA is TGCAGTGCTAGAGATTACAAGCGGCCTCGGGGTACGCAGTATTTT.

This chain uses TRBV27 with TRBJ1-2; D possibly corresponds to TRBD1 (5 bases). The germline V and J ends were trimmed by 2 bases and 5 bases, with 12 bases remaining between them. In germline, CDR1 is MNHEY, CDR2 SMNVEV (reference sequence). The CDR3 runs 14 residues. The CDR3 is CASSLRGGGYGYTF. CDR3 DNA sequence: TGTGCCAGCAGTTTAAGAGGTGGGGGATATGGCTACACCTTC.

As DNA, the CDR3 is TGTGCCAGCAGCTCCCGGACATCCCTTGGGGTGAACACTGAAGCTTTCTTT. This translates into CASSSRTSLGVNTEAFF. The V and J genes are TRBV7-9 and TRBJ1-1; possibly TRBD1 for D (5 bases). The CDR3 extends over 17 amino acids. Trimming shortened V by 4 bases and J by 0 bases, and 18 bases separated the two germline ends. The germline V gene encodes CDR1 SEHNR and CDR2 FQNEAQ (reference sequence).

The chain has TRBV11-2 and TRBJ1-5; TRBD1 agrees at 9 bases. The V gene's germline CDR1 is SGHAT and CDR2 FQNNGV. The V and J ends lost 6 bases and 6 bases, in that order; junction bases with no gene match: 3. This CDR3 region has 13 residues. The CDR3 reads CASSSTGGQPQHF. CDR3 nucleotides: TGTGCCAGCAGTTCGACAGGGGGTCAGCCCCAGCATTTT.

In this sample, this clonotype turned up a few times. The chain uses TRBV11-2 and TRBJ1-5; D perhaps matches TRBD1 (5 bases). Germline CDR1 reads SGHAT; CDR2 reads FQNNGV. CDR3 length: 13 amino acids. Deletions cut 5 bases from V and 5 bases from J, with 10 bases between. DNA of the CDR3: TGTGCCAGCAGCCCCGACAGCGATCAGCCCCAGCATTTT. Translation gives CASSPDSDQPQHF.

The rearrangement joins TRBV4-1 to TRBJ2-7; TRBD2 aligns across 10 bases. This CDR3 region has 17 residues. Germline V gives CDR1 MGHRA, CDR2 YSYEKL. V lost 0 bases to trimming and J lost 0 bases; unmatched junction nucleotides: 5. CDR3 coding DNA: TGCGCCAGCAGCCAAGACTGGGCTAGCGGGGGCTCCTACGAGCAGTACTTC. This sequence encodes CASSQDWASGGSYEQYF.

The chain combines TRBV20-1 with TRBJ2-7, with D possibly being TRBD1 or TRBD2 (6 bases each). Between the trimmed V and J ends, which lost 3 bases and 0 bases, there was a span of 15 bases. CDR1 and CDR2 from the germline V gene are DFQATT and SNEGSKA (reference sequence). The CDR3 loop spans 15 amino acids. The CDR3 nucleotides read TGCAGTGCTAGTGGGAAGGGGGGAAGCTCCTACGAGCAGTACTTC. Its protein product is CSASGKGGSSYEQYF.

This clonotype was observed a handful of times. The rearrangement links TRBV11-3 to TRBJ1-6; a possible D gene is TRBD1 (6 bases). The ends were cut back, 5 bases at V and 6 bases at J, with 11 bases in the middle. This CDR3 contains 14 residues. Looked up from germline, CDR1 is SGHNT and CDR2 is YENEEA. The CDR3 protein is CASSQGQFNSPLHF. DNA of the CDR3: TGTGCCAGCAGCCAAGGACAGTTTAATTCACCCCTCCACTTT. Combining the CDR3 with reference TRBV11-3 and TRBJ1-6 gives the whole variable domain EAGVVQSPRYKIIEKKQPVAFWCNPISGHNTLYWYLQNLGQGPELLIRYENEEAVDDSQLPKDRFSAERLKGVDSTLKIQPAELGDSAVYLCASSQGQFNSPLHFGNGTRLTVT.